This T cell receptor (beta chain) emerged from a study of T cell responses to AZD1222 COVID-19 vaccine. Notes on the study in general: It should be noted that donors were predominantly white British and more often female, and clonal diversity was possibly underestimated. Sampled repertoires all dated from after the peak T cell response.

As for this clone: Its specificity is not known.

CDR1 and CDR2 (germline): MNHEY, SVGAGI. Between the trimmed V and J ends, which lost 6 bases and 0 bases, there was a span of 14 bases. The CDR3 has 15 residues. The table came from immunoSEQ multiplex PCR; TCRdb's copy has only in-frame clones and leaves some out. The table has around 130,000 clones, 90% seen once. The receptor comes from an adult who received the MenACWY meningococcal vaccine as a control. The chain employs TRBV6-5 and TRBJ2-5, with a tentative D call TRBD2 (7 bases). Specimen: peripheral blood, collected 28 days after the second dose of the MenACWY control vaccine. CDR3 DNA sequence: TGTGCCAGCAGACAGGGAGGGGGACACCAAGAGACCCAGTACTTC. Encoded protein: CASRQGGGHQETQYF.